These 4 T cell receptor beta chains originate from one sample sequenced in a study of T cell clones after liver transplantation. Profiled with immunoSEQ multiplex PCR; TCRdb holds only in-frame clones, not every one. The table lists just over 80,000 clones, over 80% of them singletons. This material consisted of CD4+ T cells from blood, taken approximately 3.5 years after liver transplant. The source is a human patient who received a liver transplant. The graft donor may account for some of the T cells.

This rearrangement joins TRBV5-4 to TRBJ2-1, with TRBD2 matching over 8 bases. CDR3 length: 15 residues. The V gene's germline CDR1 is SGHNT and CDR2 YYREEE (reference sequence). V lost 4 bases, J lost 4 bases, and 7 bases stayed unmatched. CDR3 nucleotide sequence: TGTGCCAGCAGCCCTACTAGCGGAAGATACAATGAGCAGTTCTTC. Translated: CASSPTSGRYNEQFF.

This clone showed up just once. The chain joins TRBV5-1 to TRBJ2-1; 10 nucleotides match TRBD1. The CDR3 covers 14 residues. V trimming: 4 bases; J trimming: 4 bases; junction bases outside the gene matches: 2. Germline-derived CDR1 and CDR2 are SGHRS and YFSETQ. CDR3 region: CASSKGQGYNEQFF. The CDR3 DNA reads as TGCGCCAGCAGCAAGGGACAGGGGTACAATGAGCAGTTCTTC.

By its share, this clone is medium-sized (0.01 to 0.1%). The chain carries TRBV27 and TRBJ1-5; no definite D call. The V end lost 0 bases, the J end lost 6 bases, and 6 bases lay between the germline ends. CDR1 MNHEY and CDR2 SMNVEV come from the germline V gene (reference sequence). The CDR3 length is 13 residues. This chain's CDR3 is CASSLSFFQPQHF. The CDR3 DNA is TGTGCCAGCAGTTTATCGTTTTTTCAGCCCCAGCATTTT.

This rearrangement joins TRBV5-1 to TRBJ2-5, with 8 nucleotides matching TRBD2. Germline CDR1 is SGHRS and CDR2 is YFSETQ. After removal of 0 bases from V and 2 bases from J, the junction contained 6 bases not matched to a gene. The CDR3 extends over 16 amino acids. CDR3 protein: CASSLGAAGGQETQYF. The CDR3 bases are TGCGCCAGCAGCTTGGGGGCGGCGGGAGGACAAGAGACCCAGTACTTC.